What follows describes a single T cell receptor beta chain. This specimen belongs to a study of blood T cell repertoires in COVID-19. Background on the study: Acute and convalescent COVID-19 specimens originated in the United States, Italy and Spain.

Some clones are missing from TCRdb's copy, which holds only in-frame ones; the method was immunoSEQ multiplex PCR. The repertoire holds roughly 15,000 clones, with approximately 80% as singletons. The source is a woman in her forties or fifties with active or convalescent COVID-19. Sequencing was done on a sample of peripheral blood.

In nucleotides, the CDR3 is TGTGCCAGCAGTTTATGGTTCGGGACTAGCGGGAGGGCCCGGGAGACCCAGTACTTC. It encodes CASSLWFGTSGRARETQYF. The gene calls are TRBV27 and TRBJ2-5, with 16 nucleotides matching TRBD2. Trimming took 1 base from V and 5 from J; bases not matched to a gene: 10. The germline V gene encodes CDR1 MNHEY and CDR2 SMNVEV (reference sequence). This CDR3 spans 19 amino acids.